Following are 3 T cell receptor beta chains from one sample sequenced in a study of blood T cells in healthy people across ages. Alongside a J-beta primer mix, a sample-barcoded 5' primer served in a second PCR lasting about 7 to 11 cycles. In TCRdb, the 5' RACE reads were re-called with MiXCR into one record per CDR3 protein. Counted here are around 520,000 distinct CDR3 sequences, about 26% occurring once; the ten biggest clones make up about 3.9%. The same sample was also studied in work on T cells of mothers and their children.

The sample consisted of blood. These receptors were collected from a boy aged 2 to 10 in good health.

This clonotype was detected ten times or more. The chain couples TRBV7-2 to TRBJ2-6; D not resolved. The CDR3 consists of 14 residues. Germline assignment: CDR1 SGHTA and CDR2 FQGNSA. V was cut by 8 bases and J by 0 bases, with 8 bases left in between. CDR3 coding DNA: TGTGCCAGCTCACCGGGCTCTGGGGCCAACGTCCTGACTTTC. Protein product: CASSPGSGANVLTF.

This clonotype was counted a few times. This chain links TRBV6-5 with TRBJ1-6, with 7 bases fitting TRBD1. Germline V CDR1 and CDR2: MNHEY, SVGAGI. This CDR3 is built from 13 residues. The V gene end was trimmed by 9 bases and the J gene end by 6 bases; junction bases not matched to a gene: 5. The DNA for the CDR3 is TGTGCCAGTTACAGGGGCCGTAATTCACCCCTCCACTTT. As protein: CASYRGRNSPLHF.

J is TRBJ1-6 and V is TRBV7-6, with 8 bases lining up with TRBD1. The CDR3 contains 15 residues. Germline values: CDR1 SGHVS, CDR2 FNYEAQ. Trimming took 8 bases from V and 9 from J; bases not matched to a gene: 12. The CDR3 loop is CASASFGTGVSPLHF. CDR3 nucleotides: TGTGCCAGCGCCTCTTTCGGGACAGGCGTTTCACCCCTCCACTTT.